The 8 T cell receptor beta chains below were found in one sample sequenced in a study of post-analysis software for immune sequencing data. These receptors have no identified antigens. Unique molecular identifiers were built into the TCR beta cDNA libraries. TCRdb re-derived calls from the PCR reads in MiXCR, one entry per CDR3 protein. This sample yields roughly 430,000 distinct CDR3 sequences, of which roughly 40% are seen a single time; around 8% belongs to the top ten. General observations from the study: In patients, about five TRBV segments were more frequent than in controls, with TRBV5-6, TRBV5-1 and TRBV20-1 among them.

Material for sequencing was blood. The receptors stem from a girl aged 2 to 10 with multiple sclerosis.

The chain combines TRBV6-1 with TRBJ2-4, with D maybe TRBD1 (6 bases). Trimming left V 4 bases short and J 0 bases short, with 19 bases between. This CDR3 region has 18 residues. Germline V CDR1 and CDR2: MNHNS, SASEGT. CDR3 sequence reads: CASSALGGGSGAKNIQYF. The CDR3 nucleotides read TGTGCCAGCAGTGCCCTTGGGGGCGGGTCGGGAGCCAAAAACATTCAGTACTTC.

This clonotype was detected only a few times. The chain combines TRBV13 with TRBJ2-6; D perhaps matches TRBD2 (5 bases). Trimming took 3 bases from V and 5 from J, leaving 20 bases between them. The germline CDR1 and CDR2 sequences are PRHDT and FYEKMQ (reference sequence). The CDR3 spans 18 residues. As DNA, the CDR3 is TGTGCCAGCAGCTTGTCGTCAGGACTTGATAGCTGGGCCAACGTCCTGACTTTC. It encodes CASSLSSGLDSWANVLTF.

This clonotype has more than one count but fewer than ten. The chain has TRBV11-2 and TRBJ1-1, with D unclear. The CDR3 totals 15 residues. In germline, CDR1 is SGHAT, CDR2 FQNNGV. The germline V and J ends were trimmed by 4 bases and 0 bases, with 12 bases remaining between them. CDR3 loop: CASSSTLDLNTEAFF. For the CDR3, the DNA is TGTGCCAGCAGCTCCACACTGGACCTGAACACTGAAGCTTTCTTT.

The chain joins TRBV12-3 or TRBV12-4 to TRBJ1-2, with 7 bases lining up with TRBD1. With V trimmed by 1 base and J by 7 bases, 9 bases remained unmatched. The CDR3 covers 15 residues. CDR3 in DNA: TGTGCCAGCAGTTTAGGAGAAATCAGGGGGACTGGCTACACCTTC. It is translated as CASSLGEIRGTGYTF.

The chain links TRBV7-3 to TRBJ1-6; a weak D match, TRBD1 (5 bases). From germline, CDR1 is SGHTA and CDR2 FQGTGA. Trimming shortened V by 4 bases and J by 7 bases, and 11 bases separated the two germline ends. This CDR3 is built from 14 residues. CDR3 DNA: TGTGCCAGCAGCTGGGGCGTCGGGAATTCACCCCTCCACTTT. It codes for CASSWGVGNSPLHF.

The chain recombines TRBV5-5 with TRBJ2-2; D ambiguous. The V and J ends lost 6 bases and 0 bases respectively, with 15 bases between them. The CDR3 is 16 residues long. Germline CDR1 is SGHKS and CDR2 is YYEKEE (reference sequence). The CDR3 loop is CASNPSMRSNTGELFF. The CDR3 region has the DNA TGTGCCAGCAACCCTTCCATGCGGTCGAACACCGGGGAGCTGTTTTTT.

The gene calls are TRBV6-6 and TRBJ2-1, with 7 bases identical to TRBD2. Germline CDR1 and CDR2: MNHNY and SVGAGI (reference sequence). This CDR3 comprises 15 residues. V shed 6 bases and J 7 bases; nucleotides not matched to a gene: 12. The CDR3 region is CASSTNAGAVNEQFF. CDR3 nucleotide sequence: TGTGCCAGCAGCACGAACGCGGGAGCCGTTAATGAGCAGTTCTTC.

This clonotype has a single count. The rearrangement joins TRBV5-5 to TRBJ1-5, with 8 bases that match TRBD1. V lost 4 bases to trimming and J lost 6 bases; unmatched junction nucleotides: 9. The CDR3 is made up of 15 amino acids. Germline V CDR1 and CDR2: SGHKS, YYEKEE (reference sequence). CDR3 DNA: TGTGCCAGCAGCCGGACAGGGTTGAGAACTCAGCCCCAGCATTTT. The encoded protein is CASSRTGLRTQPQHF.